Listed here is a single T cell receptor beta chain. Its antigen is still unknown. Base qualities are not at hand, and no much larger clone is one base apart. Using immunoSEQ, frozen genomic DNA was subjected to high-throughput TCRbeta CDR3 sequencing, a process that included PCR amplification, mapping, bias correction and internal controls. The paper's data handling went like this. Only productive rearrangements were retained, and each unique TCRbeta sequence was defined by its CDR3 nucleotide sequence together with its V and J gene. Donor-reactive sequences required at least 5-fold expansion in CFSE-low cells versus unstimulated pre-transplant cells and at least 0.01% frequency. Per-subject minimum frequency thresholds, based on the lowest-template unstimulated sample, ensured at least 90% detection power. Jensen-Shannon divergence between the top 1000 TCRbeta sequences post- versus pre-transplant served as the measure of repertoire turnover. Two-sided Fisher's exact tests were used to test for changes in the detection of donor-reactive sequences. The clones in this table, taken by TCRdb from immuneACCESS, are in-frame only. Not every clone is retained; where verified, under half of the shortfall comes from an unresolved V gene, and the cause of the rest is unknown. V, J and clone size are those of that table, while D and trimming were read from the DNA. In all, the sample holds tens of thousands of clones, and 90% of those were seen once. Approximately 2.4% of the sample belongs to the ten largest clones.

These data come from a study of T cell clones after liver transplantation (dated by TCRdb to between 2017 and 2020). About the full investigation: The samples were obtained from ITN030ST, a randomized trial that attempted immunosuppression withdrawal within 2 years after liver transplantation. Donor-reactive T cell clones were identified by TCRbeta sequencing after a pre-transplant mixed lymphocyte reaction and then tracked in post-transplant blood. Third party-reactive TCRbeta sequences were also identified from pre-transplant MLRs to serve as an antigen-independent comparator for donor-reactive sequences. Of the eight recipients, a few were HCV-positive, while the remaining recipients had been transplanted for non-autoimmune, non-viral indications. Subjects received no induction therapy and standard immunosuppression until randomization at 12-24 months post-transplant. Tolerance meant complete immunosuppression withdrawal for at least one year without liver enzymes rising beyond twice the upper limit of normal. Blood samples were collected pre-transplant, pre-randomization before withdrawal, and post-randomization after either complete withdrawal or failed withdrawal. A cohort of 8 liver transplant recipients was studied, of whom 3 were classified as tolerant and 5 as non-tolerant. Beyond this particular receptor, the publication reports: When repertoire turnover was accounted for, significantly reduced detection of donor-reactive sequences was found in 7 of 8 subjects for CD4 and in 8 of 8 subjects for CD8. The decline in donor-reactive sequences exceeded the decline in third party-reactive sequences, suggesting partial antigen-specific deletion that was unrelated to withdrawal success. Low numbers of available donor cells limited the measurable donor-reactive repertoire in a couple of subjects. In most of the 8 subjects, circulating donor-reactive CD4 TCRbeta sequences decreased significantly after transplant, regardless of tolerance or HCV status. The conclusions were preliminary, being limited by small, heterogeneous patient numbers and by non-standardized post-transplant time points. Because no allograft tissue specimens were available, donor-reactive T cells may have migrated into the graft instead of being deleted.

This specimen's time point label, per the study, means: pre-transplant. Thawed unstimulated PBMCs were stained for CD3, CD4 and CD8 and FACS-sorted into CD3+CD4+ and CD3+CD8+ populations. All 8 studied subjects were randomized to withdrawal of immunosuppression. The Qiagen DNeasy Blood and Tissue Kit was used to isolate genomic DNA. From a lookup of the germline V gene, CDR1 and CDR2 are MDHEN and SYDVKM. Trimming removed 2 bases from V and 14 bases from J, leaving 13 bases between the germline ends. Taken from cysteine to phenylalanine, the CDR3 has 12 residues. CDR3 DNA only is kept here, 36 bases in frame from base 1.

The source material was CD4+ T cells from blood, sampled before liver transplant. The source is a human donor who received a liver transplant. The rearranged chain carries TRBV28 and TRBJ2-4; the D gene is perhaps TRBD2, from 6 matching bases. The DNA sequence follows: TGTGCCAGCAGTTTAGCAGGGCGGGATGAGTACTTC. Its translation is CASSLAGRDEYF.